This TCR beta chain emerged from a study of cytomegalovirus exposure and HLA in healthy donors. Notes on the study in general: It was shown in a later analysis that HLA-associated TCR beta chains were more clonally expanded than other, equally common chains. DRB1 had the most TCR associations and HLA-C the fewest, a later analysis found, with rates varying by HLA locus.

Trimming took 4 bases from V and 3 from J, leaving 10 bases between them. The CDR3 contains 13 residues. Germline assignment: CDR1 MNHNY and CDR2 SVGAGI (reference sequence). The PCR used 60 Vbeta and 13 Jbeta primers. Profiled with immunoSEQ multiplex PCR; TCRdb holds only in-frame clones, not every one. There are approximately 81,000 clones in the sample; approximately 69% occur only once, and 9.1% lies in the top ten. This clone was seen a handful of times. Its target is unknown. Sample: PBMCs. This TCR derives from a man between 35 and 55 years old in good health and CMV-seropositive. J is TRBJ2-7 and V is TRBV6-6, with D possibly TRBD1 on 6 matching bases. CDR3 bases: TGTGCCAGCAGTTTAGGACAGAACTACGAGCAGTACTTC. Its protein product is CASSLGQNYEQYF.